A single TCR beta chain is shown here with its context. The source of the sample is a study of T cells in severe cutaneous drug reactions. Sequenced patients had Stevens-Johnson syndrome or toxic epidermal necrolysis caused by carbamazepine. Bulk and single-cell libraries used iRepertoire multiplex PCR with TCR subtype-specific primers. Each CDR3 protein gets one entry in TCRdb, which reprocessed the multiplex PCR reads and gives no DNA. Recorded here are 8,000 to 8,500 distinct CDR3 sequences; the top ten clones represent 20% to 30%. Sequencing input: cells from a skin blister. The TCR sequence derives from a human donor with a severe cutaneous adverse drug reaction.

The CDR3 reads CASSRTPVNSPLHF. This chain links TRBV3-1 with TRBJ1-6; TCRdb's D gene call, TRBD1, goes unchecked for lack of DNA. The germline V gene has CDR1 LGHDT and CDR2 YNNKEL (reference sequence). CDR3 length: 14 residues.